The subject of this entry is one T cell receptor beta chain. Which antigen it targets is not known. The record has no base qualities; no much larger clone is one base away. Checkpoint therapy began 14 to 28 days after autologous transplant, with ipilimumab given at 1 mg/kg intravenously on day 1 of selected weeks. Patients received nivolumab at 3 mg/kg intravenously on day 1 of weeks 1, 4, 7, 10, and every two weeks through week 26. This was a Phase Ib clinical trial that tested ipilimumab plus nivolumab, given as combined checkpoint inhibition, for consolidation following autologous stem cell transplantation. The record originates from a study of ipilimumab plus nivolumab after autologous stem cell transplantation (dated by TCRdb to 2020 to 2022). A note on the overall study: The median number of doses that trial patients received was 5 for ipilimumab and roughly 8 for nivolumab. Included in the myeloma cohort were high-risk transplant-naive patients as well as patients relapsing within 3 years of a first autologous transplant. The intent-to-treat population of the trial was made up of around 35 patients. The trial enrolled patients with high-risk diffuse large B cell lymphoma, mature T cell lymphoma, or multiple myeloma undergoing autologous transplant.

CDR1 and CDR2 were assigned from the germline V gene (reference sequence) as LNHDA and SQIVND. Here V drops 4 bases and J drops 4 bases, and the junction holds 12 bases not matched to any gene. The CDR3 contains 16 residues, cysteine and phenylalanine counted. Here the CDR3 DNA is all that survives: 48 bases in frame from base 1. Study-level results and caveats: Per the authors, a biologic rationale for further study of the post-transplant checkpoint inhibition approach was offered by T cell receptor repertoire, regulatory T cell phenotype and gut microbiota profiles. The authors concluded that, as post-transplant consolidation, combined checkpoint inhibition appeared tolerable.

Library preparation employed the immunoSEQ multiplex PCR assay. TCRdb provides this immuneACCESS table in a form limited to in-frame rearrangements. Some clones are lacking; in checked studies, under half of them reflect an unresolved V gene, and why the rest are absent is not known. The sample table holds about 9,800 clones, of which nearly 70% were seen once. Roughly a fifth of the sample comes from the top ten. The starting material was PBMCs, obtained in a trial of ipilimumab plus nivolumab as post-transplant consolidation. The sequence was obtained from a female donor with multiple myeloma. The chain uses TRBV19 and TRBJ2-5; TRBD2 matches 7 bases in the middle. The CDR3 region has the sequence CASSTLKSGKRETQYF. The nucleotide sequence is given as TGTGCCAGTAGTACGCTCAAAAGCGGGAAGCGAGAGACCCAGTACTTC.